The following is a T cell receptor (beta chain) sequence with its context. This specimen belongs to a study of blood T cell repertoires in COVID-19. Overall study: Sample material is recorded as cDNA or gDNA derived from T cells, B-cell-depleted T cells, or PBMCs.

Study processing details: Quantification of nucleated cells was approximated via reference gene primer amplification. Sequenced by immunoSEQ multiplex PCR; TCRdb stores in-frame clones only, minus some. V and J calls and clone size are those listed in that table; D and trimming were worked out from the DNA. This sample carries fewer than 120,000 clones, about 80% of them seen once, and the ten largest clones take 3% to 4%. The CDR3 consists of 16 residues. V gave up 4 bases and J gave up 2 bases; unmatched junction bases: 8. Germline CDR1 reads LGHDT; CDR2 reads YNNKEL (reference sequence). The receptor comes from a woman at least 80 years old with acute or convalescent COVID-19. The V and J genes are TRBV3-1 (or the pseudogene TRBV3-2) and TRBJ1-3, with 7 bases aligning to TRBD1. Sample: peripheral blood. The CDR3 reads CASSPLGTVAGNTIYF. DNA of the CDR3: TGTGCCAGCAGCCCGTTGGGGACAGTCGCTGGAAACACCATATATTTT.